One sample yielded the 19 T cell receptor beta chains listed below, sequenced in a study of T cell responses to AZD1222 COVID-19 vaccine. Libraries were prepared by immunoSEQ multiplex PCR; TCRdb keeps only in-frame clonotypes and omits some of them. The table records 130,000 or so clones, approximately 88% of them present only once. The sample was peripheral blood, taken on day 0 of AZD1222 vaccination. These receptors were collected from an adult in good health.

This sequence joins TRBV5-8 and TRBJ1-1; a weak D match, TRBD1 (5 bases). V was cut by 7 bases and J by 3 bases, with 16 bases left in between. The CDR3 extends over 14 amino acids. CDR1 SGHTS and CDR2 YDEGEE come from the germline V gene. DNA for the CDR3: TGTGCCAGCGGCTCGGGGAGAGGGGACACTGAAGCTTTCTTT. Protein: CASGSGRGDTEAFF.

The V gene is TRBV6-5, the J gene TRBJ1-2; D is unresolved. V was trimmed by 8 bases and J by 8 bases, leaving 15 bases between them. CDR1 and CDR2 from the germline V gene are MNHEY and SVGAGI. CDR3 size: 12 residues. The CDR3, as DNA: TGTGCCAGCCGACGGGAGGGAAGGGGCTACACCTTC. It yields the protein CASRREGRGYTF.

V and J are TRBV5-6 and TRBJ1-4; 11 positions match TRBD1. Germline loops: CDR1 SGHDT, CDR2 YYEEEE. CDR3 length: 15 amino acids. V was pared by 4 bases and J by 7 bases, with 6 bases of the junction left unmatched. Here the CDR3 DNA reads TGTGCCAGCAGCACCGGACAGGGGGCACGTGAAAAACTGTTTTTT. This gives the protein CASSTGQGAREKLFF.

This clone was recorded a few times. The chain links TRBV9 to TRBJ2-7, with D possibly being TRBD1 (6 bases). The CDR3 is 14 residues long. Per the germline V gene, CDR1 is SGDLS and CDR2 is YYNGEE. V was shortened by 3 bases and J by 2 bases, with 12 bases between the two germline ends. CDR3 sequence reads: CASSGSGTPYEQYF. The CDR3, as DNA: TGTGCCAGCAGCGGATCCGGGACACCCTACGAGCAGTACTTC.

This clone was recorded a few times. The sample carries other DNA sequences with the same CDR3. The chain joins TRBV30 to TRBJ1-1; no reliable D call. Trimming took 5 bases from V and 1 from J, leaving 8 bases between them. The CDR3 extends over 12 amino acids. Germline V gene lookup returns CDR1 GTSNPN and CDR2 SVGIG (reference sequence). The DNA for the CDR3 is TGTGCCTGGGGGCGGGGGAACACTGAAGCTTTCTTT. The encoded protein is CAWGRGNTEAFF.

The chain couples TRBV29-1 to TRBJ2-1, with D tentatively TRBD1 or TRBD2 (7 bases each). Between the trimmed V and J ends, which lost 4 bases and 0 bases, there was a span of 16 bases. The CDR3 is 16 residues long. Looked up from germline, CDR1 is SQVTM and CDR2 is ANQGSEA. This CDR3 is CSVAGGGLGSYNEQFF. The CDR3 coding sequence is TGCAGCGTTGCAGGGGGGGGCCTTGGCTCCTACAATGAGCAGTTCTTC.

CDR3 residues: CASSYDGGLGSPLHF. In DNA, the CDR3 is TGTGCCAGCAGTTACGACGGGGGGTTAGGGTCACCCCTCCACTTT. J is TRBJ1-6 and V is TRBV6-5, with D tentatively TRBD1 (5 bases). CDR1 is MNHEY, CDR2 SVGAGI, per germline. This CDR3 contains 15 residues. The V and J ends lost 2 bases and 10 bases respectively, with 15 bases between them.

The gene calls are TRBV27 and TRBJ1-2; the D gene is possibly TRBD1 (6 bases). The V end lost 4 bases, the J end lost 3 bases, and 15 bases lay between the germline ends. Germline V gene data show CDR1 as MNHEY and CDR2 as SMNVEV (reference sequence). The CDR3 length is 15 residues. CDR3 residues: CASSSMLTGHYGYTF. CDR3 bases: TGTGCCAGCAGTTCAATGCTAACAGGGCACTATGGCTACACCTTC.

The CDR3 spells CASSLDLAQYNEQFF. The CDR3, as DNA: TGTGCCAGCAGCTTAGATCTCGCACAGTACAATGAGCAGTTCTTC. The chain combines TRBV11-3 with TRBJ2-1; D unresolved. There are 15 residues in the CDR3. V lost 0 bases and J lost 4, with 10 bases in between. Germline V gene data show CDR1 as SGHNT and CDR2 as YENEEA. Based on the CDR3 plus reference TRBV11-3 and TRBJ2-1, the full variable domain is EAGVVQSPRYKIIEKKQPVAFWCNPISGHNTLYWYLQNLGQGPELLIRYENEEAVDDSQLPKDRFSAERLKGVDSTLKIQPAELGDSAVYLCASSLDLAQYNEQFFGPGTRLTVL.

The V call is TRBV7-8, the J call TRBJ2-3; no reliable D call. The germline V gene has CDR1 SGHVS and CDR2 FQNEAQ. The ends were cut back, 3 bases at V and 0 bases at J, with 13 bases in the middle. This CDR3 contains 16 residues. The CDR3 coding sequence is TGTGCCAGCAGCTTGGCCAGACGTACTAGCACAGATACGCAGTATTTT. It specifies CASSLARRTSTDTQYF.

This clone was seen only once. The rearrangement joins TRBV20-1 to TRBJ1-2; TRBD1 might be the D (6 bases). CDR1 and CDR2 (germline): DFQATT, SNEGSKA (reference sequence). The CDR3 contains 15 residues. V lost 3 bases and J 8 bases, leaving 22 bases between the germline ends. For the CDR3, the DNA is TGCAGTGCTAGTGAACTCGGACAGCGGTCTACCGGCTACACCTTC. As protein: CSASELGQRSTGYTF.

The chain is built from TRBV6-5 and TRBJ2-1; D gene uncertain. V lost 6 bases and J lost 10, with 19 bases in between. Germline V lookup: CDR1 MNHEY, CDR2 SVGAGI. CDR3 length: 14 residues. The DNA of the CDR3 is TGTGCCAGCAGACTAACAGCCGCCCAAGGCGAGCAGTTCTTC. Its translation is CASRLTAAQGEQFF.

Written as DNA, the CDR3 is TGTGCCAGCAGCCCGGCACAGGGGGCTTACAATCAGCCCCAGCATTTT. Translating it yields CASSPAQGAYNQPQHF. The gene calls are TRBV7-2 and TRBJ1-5, with TRBD1 matching over 9 bases. Germline V lookup: CDR1 SGHTA, CDR2 FQGNSA. The length of the CDR3 is 16 residues. The junction had 8 bases not matched to a gene; V was cut back by 5 bases and J by 3 bases.

The chain links TRBV29-1 to TRBJ1-4; the match to TRBD1 covers 7 bases. Trimming at V came to 2 bases and at J to 1 base, leaving 13 bases not matched to a gene. Germline loops: CDR1 SQVTM, CDR2 ANQGSEA. The CDR3 covers 18 residues. The CDR3 nucleotides are TGCAGCGTTGAAATTCCAAGAGGAGGGGGCAGAACTAATGAAAAACTGTTTTTT. Its protein is CSVEIPRGGGRTNEKLFF.

V gene TRBV19 combines with J gene TRBJ1-2; a possible D gene is TRBD1 (6 bases). The CDR3 runs 15 residues. Trimming pared 7 bases from V and 4 bases from J, leaving 19 bases between. Germline V CDR1 and CDR2: LNHDA, SQIVND (reference sequence). Written as DNA, the CDR3 is TGTGCCAGTAAAGAGGGGGTATCGCCGATCTATGGCTACACCTTC. It specifies CASKEGVSPIYGYTF.

The chain uses TRBV24-1 and TRBJ2-5; tentatively, D is TRBD1 (6 bases). V lost 7 bases, J lost 0 bases, and 14 bases lay in between. The CDR3 totals 15 residues. CDR1 and CDR2 from the germline V gene are KGHDR and SFDVKD. CDR3 sequence (DNA): TGTGCCACCAGCGATGGACAGACGTACCAAGAGACCCAGTACTTC. Translating it yields CATSDGQTYQETQYF.

The J gene is TRBJ1-5, the V gene TRBV19; the D gene is possibly TRBD1 (5 bases). The germline CDR1 and CDR2 sequences are LNHDA and SQIVND (reference sequence). V lost 5 bases to trimming and J lost 0 bases, with 20 bases between them. CDR3 length equals 18 residues. The CDR3 reads CASSLGTITQYSNQPQHF. CDR3 sequence (DNA): TGTGCCAGTAGTCTGGGGACGATCACCCAATATAGCAATCAGCCCCAGCATTTT. The full variable domain, in which reference TRBV19 and TRBJ1-5 provide the parts outside the CDR3, is DGGITQSPKYLFRKEGQNVTLSCEQNLNHDAMYWYRQDPGQGLRLIYYSQIVNDFQKGDIAEGYSVSREKKESFPLTVTSAQKNPTAFYLCASSLGTITQYSNQPQHFGDGTRLSIL.

This clone came up a few times. The J gene is TRBJ2-5, the V gene TRBV7-2; TRBD1 matches at 7 bases. Per the germline V gene, CDR1 is SGHTA and CDR2 is FQGNSA. This CDR3 contains 14 residues. With 7 bases clipped from V and 2 bases from J, the junction kept 7 bases outside the gene matches. Here the CDR3 reads CASTELQGQETQYF. The CDR3 nucleotides are TGTGCCAGCACGGAATTACAGGGGCAAGAGACCCAGTACTTC.

The chain has TRBV30 and TRBJ1-1; D gene ambiguous. Germline CDR1 is GTSNPN and CDR2 is SVGIG (reference sequence). V was trimmed by 0 bases and J by 6 bases, leaving 17 bases between them. This CDR3 is 15 amino acids long. CDR3 sequence reads: CAWSVSPRAKPEAFF. The DNA for the CDR3 is TGTGCCTGGAGTGTCTCCCCCCGGGCGAAACCTGAAGCTTTCTTT.